The next 13 T cell receptor beta chains were all read from a single sample in a study of blood T cells in healthy people across ages. Primers used in a second PCR of about 6 to 12 cycles were a sample-barcoded 5' primer and a J-beta primer mix. In TCRdb, the 5' RACE reads were re-called with MiXCR into one record per CDR3 protein. The sample includes 500,000 to 600,000 distinct CDR3 sequences, about 25% seen only once; the top ten take 15% to 20%. Sequenced: blood. The receptors were sampled from a woman aged 70 to 79 in good health.

This clonotype was seen a handful of times. The rearrangement joins TRBV7-6 to TRBJ2-5, with 10 bases fitting TRBD2. Germline trimming cut 5 bases from V and 0 bases from J; bases unmatched to any gene: 6. From germline, CDR1 is SGHVS and CDR2 FNYEAQ. The CDR3 loop spans 16 amino acids. The CDR3 region has the DNA TGTGCCAGCAGCCTCCCAGCGGGGGGGTACCAAGAGACCCAGTACTTC. Encoded protein: CASSLPAGGYQETQYF. Together with reference TRBV7-6 and TRBJ2-5, the CDR3 gives the full variable domain: GAGVSQSPRYKVTKRGQDVALRCDPISGHVSLYWYRQALGQGPEFLTYFNYEAQQDKSGLPNDRFSAERPEGSISTLTIQRTEQRDSAMYRCASSLPAGGYQETQYFGPGTRLLVL.

This clonotype was seen more than once but under ten times. This chain uses TRBV7-2 with TRBJ1-1, with D tentatively TRBD1 (6 bases). The CDR3 sequence is 14 residues long. V was pared by 2 bases and J by 0 bases, with 7 bases between. The germline V gene encodes CDR1 SGHTA and CDR2 FQGNSA. The chain's CDR3 is CASSLPGVNTEAFF. The CDR3 DNA reads TGTGCCAGCAGCTTACCAGGGGTGAACACTGAAGCTTTCTTT.

This sequence joins TRBV20-1 and TRBJ2-5; perhaps TRBD1 as D (5 bases). Germline CDR1 is DFQATT and CDR2 is SNEGSKA (reference sequence). The CDR3 consists of 14 residues. V lost 6 bases, J lost 2 bases, and 16 bases lay in between. The CDR3 DNA follows: TGCAGTGCAACCCACCGCAGGGCGCAAGAGACCCAGTACTTC. Its translation is CSATHRRAQETQYF.

The chain uses TRBV9 and TRBJ2-3; D is unclear. V was trimmed by 0 bases and J by 0 bases, leaving 8 bases between them. CDR3 length equals 15 residues. CDR1 and CDR2 (germline): SGDLS, YYNGEE. The DNA for the CDR3 is TGTGCCAGCAGCGTAGTCCCGGCTAGCACAGATACGCAGTATTTT. It yields the protein CASSVVPASTDTQYF.

The chain links TRBV29-1 to TRBJ2-1, with 8 bases fitting TRBD2. The CDR3 loop spans 14 amino acids. Looked up from germline, CDR1 is SQVTM and CDR2 is ANQGSEA. Trimming removed 7 bases from V and 8 bases from J; junction bases left unmatched: 13. CDR3 region: CSADSGLAQDEQFF. DNA of the CDR3: TGCAGCGCCGACAGCGGACTAGCTCAGGATGAGCAGTTCTTC.

This chain joins TRBV5-1 and TRBJ2-3; D gene uncertain. This CDR3 is 14 amino acids long. Germline V gene sequence: CDR1 SGHRS, CDR2 YFSETQ. V gave up 0 bases and J gave up 2 bases, with 7 bases separating them. The CDR3 is CASSLALHTDTQYF. CDR3 DNA sequence: TGCGCCAGCAGCTTGGCCTTGCACACAGATACGCAGTATTTT. Full variable domain (missing parts from reference TRBV5-1 and TRBJ2-3): KAGVTQTPRYLIKTRGQQVTLSCSPISGHRSVSWYQQTPGQGLQFLFEYFSETQRNKGNFPGRFSGRQFSNSRSEMNVSTLELGDSALYLCASSLALHTDTQYFGPGTRLTVL.

In this sample, this clonotype turned up a few times. The chain recombines TRBV24-1 with TRBJ2-3; 7 nucleotides agree with TRBD1. With V trimmed by 5 bases and J by 5 bases, 18 bases remained unmatched. This CDR3 is built from 18 residues. Germline CDR1 reads KGHDR; CDR2 reads SFDVKD. The CDR3 DNA follows: TGTGCCACCAGTGTCCCCGTAGTCGCGAGGGGGCTCGGAGATACGCAGTATTTT. Its translation: CATSVPVVARGLGDTQYF.

This clonotype was counted between two and nine times. The chain is built from TRBV24-1 and TRBJ2-7; 10 bases map to TRBD2. Near its end, the DNA agrees better with TRBJ2-1, so the J call may be wrong. This CDR3 has 14 residues. Germline V CDR1 and CDR2: KGHDR, SFDVKD. In nucleotides, the CDR3 is TGTGCCACCAGTCCGGGACTAGCGTACAATGAGCAGTTCTTC. It translates to CATSPGLAYNEQFF.

In this sample, this clonotype turned up a few times. The V and J genes are TRBV20-1 and TRBJ2-7, with D maybe TRBD1 (6 bases). The CDR3 loop spans 15 amino acids. CDR1 DFQATT and CDR2 SNEGSKA come from the germline V gene (reference sequence). V lost 2 bases and J 5 bases, leaving 19 bases between the germline ends. This CDR3 reads CSARKATGTIDEQYF. The CDR3 DNA is TGCAGTGCTAGAAAAGCGACAGGAACAATCGACGAGCAGTACTTC.

This clonotype has more than one count but fewer than ten. The V call is TRBV4-2, the J call TRBJ2-5; possible D gene TRBD1, 6 bases. The DNA end favors TRBJ2-7, so the J call may be wrong. The CDR3 is made up of 16 amino acids. Germline CDR1 and CDR2: LGHNA and YNFKEQ. The CDR3 protein is CASSPPGQQSSYEQYF. CDR3 nucleotides: TGTGCCAGCAGCCCACCGGGACAACAGAGCTCCTACGAGCAGTACTTC.

The J gene is TRBJ2-1, the V gene TRBV9; the D gene is possibly TRBD2 (6 bases). This CDR3 comprises 13 residues. The germline V gene encodes CDR1 SGDLS and CDR2 YYNGEE. Trimming took 3 bases from V and 6 from J, leaving 10 bases between them. CDR3: CASSAALANEQFF. The CDR3 DNA reads TGTGCCAGCAGCGCCGCACTAGCCAATGAGCAGTTCTTC. Full variable domain (remainder filled in from reference TRBV9 and TRBJ2-1): DSGVTQTPKHLITATGQRVTLRCSPRSGDLSVYWYQQSLDQGLQFLIQYYNGEERAKGNILERFSAQQFPDLHSELNLSSLELGDSALYFCASSAALANEQFFGPGTRLTVL.

This clonotype was seen more than once but under ten times. This sequence joins TRBV29-1 and TRBJ1-2; D remains unclear. This CDR3 region has 12 residues. V lost 1 base and J 0 bases, leaving 3 bases between the germline ends. Germline V lookup: CDR1 SQVTM, CDR2 ANQGSEA. The CDR3 bases are TGCAGCGTTGAAGCTGCTAACTATGGCTACACCTTC. Protein: CSVEAANYGYTF.

The chain is built from TRBV7-8 and TRBJ2-2; the match to TRBD2 covers 15 bases. Germline trimming cut 3 bases from V and 10 bases from J; bases unmatched to any gene: 12. Germline CDR1 and CDR2: SGHVS and FQNEAQ. The CDR3 runs to 18 residues. The CDR3: CASSFGLAGGFLAEELFF. CDR3 coding DNA: TGTGCCAGCAGCTTCGGACTAGCGGGGGGGTTTTTGGCCGAGGAGCTGTTTTTT. Complete variable domain (other parts from reference TRBV7-8 and TRBJ2-2): GAGVSQSPRYKVAKRGQDVALRCDPISGHVSLFWYQQALGQGPEFLTYFQNEAQLDKSGLPSDRFFAERPEGSVSTLKIQRTQQEDSAVYLCASSFGLAGGFLAEELFFGEGSRLTVL.